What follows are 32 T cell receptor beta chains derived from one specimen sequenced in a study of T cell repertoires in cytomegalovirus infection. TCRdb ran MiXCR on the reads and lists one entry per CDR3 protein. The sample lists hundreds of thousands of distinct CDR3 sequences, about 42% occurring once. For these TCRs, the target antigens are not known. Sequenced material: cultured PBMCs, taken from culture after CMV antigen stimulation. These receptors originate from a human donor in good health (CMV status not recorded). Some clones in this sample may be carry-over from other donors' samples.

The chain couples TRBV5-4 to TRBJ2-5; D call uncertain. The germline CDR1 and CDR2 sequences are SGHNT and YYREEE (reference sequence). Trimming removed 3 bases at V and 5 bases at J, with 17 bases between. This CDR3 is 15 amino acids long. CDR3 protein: CASSYPGLKPETQYF. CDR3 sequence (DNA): TGTGCCAGCAGCTACCCGGGCCTCAAACCGGAGACCCAGTACTTC. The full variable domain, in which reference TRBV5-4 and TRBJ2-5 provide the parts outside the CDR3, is ETGVTQSPTHLIKTRGQQVTLRCSSQSGHNTVSWYQQALGQGPQFIFQYYREEENGRGNFPPRFSGLQFPNYSSELNVNALELDDSALYLCASSYPGLKPETQYFGPGTRLLVL.

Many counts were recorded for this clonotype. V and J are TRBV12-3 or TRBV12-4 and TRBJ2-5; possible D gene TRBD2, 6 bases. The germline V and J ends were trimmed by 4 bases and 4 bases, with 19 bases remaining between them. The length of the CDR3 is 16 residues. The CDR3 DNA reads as TGTGCCAGCAGTTCCTCTCGGGACTTACTGGGAGAGACCCAGTACTTC. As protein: CASSSSRDLLGETQYF.

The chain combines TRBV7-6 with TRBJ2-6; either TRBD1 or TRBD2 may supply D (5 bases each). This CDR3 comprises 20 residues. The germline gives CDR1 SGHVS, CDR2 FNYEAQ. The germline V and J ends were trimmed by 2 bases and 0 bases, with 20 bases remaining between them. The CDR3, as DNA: TGTGCCAGCAGCTTAAGGGGTAGCGTTCCTACCCCCTCTGGGGCCAACGTCCTGACTTTC. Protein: CASSLRGSVPTPSGANVLTF.

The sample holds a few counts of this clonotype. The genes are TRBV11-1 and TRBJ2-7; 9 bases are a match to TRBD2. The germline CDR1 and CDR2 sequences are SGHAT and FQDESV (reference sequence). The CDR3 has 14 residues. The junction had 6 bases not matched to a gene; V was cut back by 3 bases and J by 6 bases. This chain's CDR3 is CASSFAGGPGEQYF. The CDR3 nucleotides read TGTGCCAGCAGCTTTGCGGGGGGGCCAGGCGAGCAGTACTTC.

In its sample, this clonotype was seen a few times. CDR3 sequence reads: CASSLGQISYNEQFF. CDR3 sequence (DNA): TGTGCCAGCAGCTTAGGACAGATTTCCTACAATGAGCAGTTCTTC. The chain joins TRBV5-4 to TRBJ2-1; the D gene is possibly TRBD1 (6 bases). The CDR3 is 15 residues long. The V gene lost 2 bases and the J gene lost 1 base, with 10 bases spanning the gap. Looked up from germline, CDR1 is SGHNT and CDR2 is YYREEE (reference sequence).

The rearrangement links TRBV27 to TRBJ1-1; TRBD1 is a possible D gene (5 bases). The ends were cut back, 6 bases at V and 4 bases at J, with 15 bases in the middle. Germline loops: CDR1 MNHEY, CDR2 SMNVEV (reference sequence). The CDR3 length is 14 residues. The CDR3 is CASRSRRQITEAFF. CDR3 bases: TGTGCCAGCAGGTCTAGGCGACAGATCACTGAAGCTTTCTTT.

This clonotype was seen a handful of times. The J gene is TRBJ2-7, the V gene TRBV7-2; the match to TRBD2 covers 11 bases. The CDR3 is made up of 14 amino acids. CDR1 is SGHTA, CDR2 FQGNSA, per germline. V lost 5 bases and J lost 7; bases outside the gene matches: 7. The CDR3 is CASSLRLAGYEQYF. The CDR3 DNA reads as TGTGCCAGCAGCCTCAGACTAGCGGGATATGAGCAGTACTTC.

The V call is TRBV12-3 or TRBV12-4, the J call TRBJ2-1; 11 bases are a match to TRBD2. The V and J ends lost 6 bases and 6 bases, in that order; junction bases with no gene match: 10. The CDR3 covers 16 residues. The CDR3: CASRLRTSGLGNEQFF. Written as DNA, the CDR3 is TGTGCCAGCAGACTTCGGACTAGCGGGTTGGGCAATGAGCAGTTCTTC.

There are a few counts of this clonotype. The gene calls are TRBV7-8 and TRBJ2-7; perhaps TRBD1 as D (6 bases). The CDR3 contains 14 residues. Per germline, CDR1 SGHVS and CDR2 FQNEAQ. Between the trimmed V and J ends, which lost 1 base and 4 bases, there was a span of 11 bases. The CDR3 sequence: CASSLGDTHYEQYF. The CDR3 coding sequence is TGTGCCAGCAGCTTAGGGGACACCCATTACGAGCAGTACTTC.

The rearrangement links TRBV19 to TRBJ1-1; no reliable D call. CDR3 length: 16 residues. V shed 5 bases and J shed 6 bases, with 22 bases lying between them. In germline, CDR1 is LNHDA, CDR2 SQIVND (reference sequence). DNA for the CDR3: TGTGCCAGTAGTGGTTCTACGGTCGGGGTTATTCCTGAAGCTTTCTTT. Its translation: CASSGSTVGVIPEAFF.

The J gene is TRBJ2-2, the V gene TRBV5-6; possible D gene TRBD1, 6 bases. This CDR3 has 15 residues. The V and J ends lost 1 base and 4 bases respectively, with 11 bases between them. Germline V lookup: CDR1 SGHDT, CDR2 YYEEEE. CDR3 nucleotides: TGTGCCAGCAGCTTGCAGGGGTTGGGCACCGGGGAGCTGTTTTTT. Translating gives CASSLQGLGTGELFF.

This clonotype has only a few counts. This chain's CDR3 is CATSPSGPYEQYF. In DNA form, the CDR3 reads TGTGCCACCTCGCCTAGCGGACCCTACGAGCAGTACTTC. The chain links TRBV27 to TRBJ2-7; 7 nucleotides align to TRBD2. J gave up 2 bases and V 10 bases, and 8 bases lay outside the gene matches. The CDR3 consists of 13 residues. Germline lookup yields CDR1 MNHEY and CDR2 SMNVEV (reference sequence).

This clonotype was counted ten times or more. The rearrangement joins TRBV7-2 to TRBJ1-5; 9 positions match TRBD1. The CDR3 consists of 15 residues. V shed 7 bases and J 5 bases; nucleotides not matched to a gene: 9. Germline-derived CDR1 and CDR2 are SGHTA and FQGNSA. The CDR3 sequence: CASMPLGQGHQPQHF. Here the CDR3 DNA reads TGTGCCAGCATGCCACTCGGACAGGGGCATCAGCCCCAGCATTTT.

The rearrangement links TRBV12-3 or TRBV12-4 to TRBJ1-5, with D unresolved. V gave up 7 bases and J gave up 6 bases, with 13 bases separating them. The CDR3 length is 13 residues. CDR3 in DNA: TGTGCCAGCACCGGAGGGTGGGTTCAGCCCCAGCATTTT. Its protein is CASTGGWVQPQHF.

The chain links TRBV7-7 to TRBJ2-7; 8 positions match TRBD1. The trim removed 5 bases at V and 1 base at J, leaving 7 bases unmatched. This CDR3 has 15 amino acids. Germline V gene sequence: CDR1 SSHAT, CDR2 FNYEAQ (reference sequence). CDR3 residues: CASSPDRGPSYEQYF. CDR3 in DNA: TGTGCCAGCAGCCCAGACAGGGGCCCTTCCTACGAGCAGTACTTC.

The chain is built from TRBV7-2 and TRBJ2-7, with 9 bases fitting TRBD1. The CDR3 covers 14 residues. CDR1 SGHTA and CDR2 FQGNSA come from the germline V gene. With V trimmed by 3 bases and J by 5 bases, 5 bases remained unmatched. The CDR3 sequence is CASSLWDRVHEQYF. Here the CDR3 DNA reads TGTGCCAGCAGCTTGTGGGACAGGGTCCACGAGCAGTACTTC. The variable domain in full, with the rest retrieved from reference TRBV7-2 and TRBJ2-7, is GAGVSQSPSNKVTEKGKDVELRCDPISGHTALYWYRQSLGQGLEFLIYFQGNSAPDKSGLPSDRFSAERTGGSVSTLTIQRTQQEDSAVYLCASSLWDRVHEQYFGPGTRLTVT.

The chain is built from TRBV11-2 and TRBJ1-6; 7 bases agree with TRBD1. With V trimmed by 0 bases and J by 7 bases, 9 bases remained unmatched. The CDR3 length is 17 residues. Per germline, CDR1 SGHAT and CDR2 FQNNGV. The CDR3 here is CASSLEGVRGANSPLHF. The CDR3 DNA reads TGTGCCAGCAGCTTAGAGGGGGTCAGGGGGGCAAATTCACCCCTCCACTTT.

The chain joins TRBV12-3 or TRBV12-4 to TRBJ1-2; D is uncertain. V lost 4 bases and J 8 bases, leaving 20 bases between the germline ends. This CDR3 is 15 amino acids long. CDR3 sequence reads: CASSSHDGPEGGYTF. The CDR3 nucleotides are TGTGCCAGCAGTTCTCACGACGGCCCTGAAGGAGGCTACACCTTC.

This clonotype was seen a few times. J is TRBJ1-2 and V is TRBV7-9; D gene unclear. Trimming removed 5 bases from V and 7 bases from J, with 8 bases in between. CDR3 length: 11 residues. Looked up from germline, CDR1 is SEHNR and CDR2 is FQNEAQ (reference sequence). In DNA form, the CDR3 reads TGTGCCAGCAGCGTGGGTGGTGGCTACACCTTC. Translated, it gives CASSVGGGYTF.

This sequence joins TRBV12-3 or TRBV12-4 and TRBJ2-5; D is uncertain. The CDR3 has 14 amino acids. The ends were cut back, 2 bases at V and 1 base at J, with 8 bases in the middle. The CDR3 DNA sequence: TGTGCCAGCAGTTTATCGACACTCCAAGAGACCCAGTACTTC. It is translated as CASSLSTLQETQYF.

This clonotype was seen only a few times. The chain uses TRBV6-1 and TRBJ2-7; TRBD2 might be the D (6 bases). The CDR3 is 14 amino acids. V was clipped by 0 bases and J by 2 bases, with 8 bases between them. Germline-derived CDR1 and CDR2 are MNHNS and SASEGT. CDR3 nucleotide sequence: TGTGCCAGCAGTGAAGCTGGAGGGGCCTACGAGCAGTACTTC. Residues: CASSEAGGAYEQYF.

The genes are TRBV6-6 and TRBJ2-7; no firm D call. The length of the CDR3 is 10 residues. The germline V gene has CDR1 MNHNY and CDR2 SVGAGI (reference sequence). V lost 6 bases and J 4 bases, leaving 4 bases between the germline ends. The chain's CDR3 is CASRKYEQYF. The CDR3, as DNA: TGTGCCAGCAGGAAGTACGAGCAGTACTTC.

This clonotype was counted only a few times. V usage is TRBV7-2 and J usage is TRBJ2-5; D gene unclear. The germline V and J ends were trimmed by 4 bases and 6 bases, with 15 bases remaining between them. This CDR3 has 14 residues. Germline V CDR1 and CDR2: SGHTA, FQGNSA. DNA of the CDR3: TGTGCCAGCAGCTCCGGTGGGTTAGAAAAGACCCAGTACTTC. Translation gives CASSSGGLEKTQYF. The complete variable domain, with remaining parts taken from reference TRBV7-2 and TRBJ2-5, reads GAGVSQSPSNKVTEKGKDVELRCDPISGHTALYWYRQSLGQGLEFLIYFQGNSAPDKSGLPSDRFSAERTGGSVSTLTIQRTQQEDSAVYLCASSSGGLEKTQYFGPGTRLLVL.

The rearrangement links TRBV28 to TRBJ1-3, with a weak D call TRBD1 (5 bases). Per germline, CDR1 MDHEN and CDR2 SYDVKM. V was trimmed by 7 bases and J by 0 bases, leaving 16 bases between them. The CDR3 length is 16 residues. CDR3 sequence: CASTVGRRTSGNTIYF. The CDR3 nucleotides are TGTGCCAGCACCGTGGGACGGCGAACCTCTGGAAACACCATATATTTT. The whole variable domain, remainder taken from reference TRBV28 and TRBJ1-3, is DVKVTQSSRYLVKRTGEKVFLECVQDMDHENMFWYRQDPGLGLRLIYFSYDVKMKEKGDIPEGYSVSREKKERFSLILESASTNQTSMYLCASTVGRRTSGNTIYFGEGSWLTVV.

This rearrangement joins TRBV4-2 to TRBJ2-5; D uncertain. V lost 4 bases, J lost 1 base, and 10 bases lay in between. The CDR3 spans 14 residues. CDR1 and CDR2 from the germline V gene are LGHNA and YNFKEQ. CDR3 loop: CASSPAGGQETQYF. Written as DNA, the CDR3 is TGTGCCAGCAGCCCAGCAGGCGGCCAAGAGACCCAGTACTTC.

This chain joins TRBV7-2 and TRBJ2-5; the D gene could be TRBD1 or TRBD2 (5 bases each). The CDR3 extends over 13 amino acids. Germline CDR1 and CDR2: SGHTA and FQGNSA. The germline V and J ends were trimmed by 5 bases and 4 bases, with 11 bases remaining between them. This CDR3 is CASSRGLLETQYF. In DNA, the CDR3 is TGTGCCAGCAGCCGGGGCCTCCTAGAGACCCAGTACTTC.

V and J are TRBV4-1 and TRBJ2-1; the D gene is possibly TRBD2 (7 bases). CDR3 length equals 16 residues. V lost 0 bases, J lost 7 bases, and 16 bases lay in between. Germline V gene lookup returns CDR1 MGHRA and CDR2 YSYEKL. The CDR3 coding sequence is TGCGCCAGCAGCCAAGATGGGAGGGGGGCCTGGAATGAGCAGTTCTTC. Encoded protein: CASSQDGRGAWNEQFF.

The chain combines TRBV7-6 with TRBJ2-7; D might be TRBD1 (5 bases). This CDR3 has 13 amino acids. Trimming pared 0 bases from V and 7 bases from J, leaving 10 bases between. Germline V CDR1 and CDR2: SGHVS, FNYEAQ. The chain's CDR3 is CASSLAAGPEQYF. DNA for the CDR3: TGTGCCAGCAGCTTAGCGGCAGGGCCAGAGCAGTACTTC.

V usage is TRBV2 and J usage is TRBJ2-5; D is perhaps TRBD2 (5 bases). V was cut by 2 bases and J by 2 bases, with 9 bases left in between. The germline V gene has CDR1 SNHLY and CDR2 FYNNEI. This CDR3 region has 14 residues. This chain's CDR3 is CASSERLYQETQYF. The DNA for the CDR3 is TGTGCCAGCAGTGAAAGACTATATCAAGAGACCCAGTACTTC.

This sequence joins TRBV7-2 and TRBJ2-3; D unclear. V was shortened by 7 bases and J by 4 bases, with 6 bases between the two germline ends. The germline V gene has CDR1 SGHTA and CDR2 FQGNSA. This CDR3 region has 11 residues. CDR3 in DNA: TGTGCCAGCACCCAGTCAGATACGCAGTATTTT. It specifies CASTQSDTQYF.

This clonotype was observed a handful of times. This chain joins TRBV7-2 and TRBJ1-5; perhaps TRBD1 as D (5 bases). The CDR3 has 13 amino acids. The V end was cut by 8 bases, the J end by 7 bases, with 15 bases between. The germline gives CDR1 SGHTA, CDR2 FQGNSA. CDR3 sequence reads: CASGTIGWQPQHF. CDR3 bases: TGTGCCAGCGGGACTATCGGGTGGCAGCCCCAGCATTTT.

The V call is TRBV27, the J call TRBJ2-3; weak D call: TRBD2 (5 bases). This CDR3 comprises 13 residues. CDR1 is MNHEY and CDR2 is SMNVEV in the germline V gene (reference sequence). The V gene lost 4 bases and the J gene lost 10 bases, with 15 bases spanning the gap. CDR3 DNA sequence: TGTGCCAGCAGTTCTCCTGTAGGAGGTGCGCAGTATTTT. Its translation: CASSSPVGGAQYF.